The 22 T cell receptor beta chains below were found in one sample sequenced in a study of preoperative IRX-2 immunotherapy in early breast cancer. The treatment: preoperative locoregional IRX-2 cytokine immunotherapy. The data were produced by immunoSEQ multiplex PCR, yet TCRdb's version contains in-frame clones alone and is incomplete. The table has 90,000 to 100,000 clones, just over 85% seen once. The input for sequencing was tumor tissue, taken after IRX-2 immunotherapy. All receptors come from a human donor with breast cancer.

V and J are TRBV11-3 and TRBJ1-6, with 8 bases matching TRBD1. CDR3 size: 15 residues. Per the germline V gene, CDR1 is SGHNT and CDR2 is YENEEA. With 3 bases clipped from V and 10 bases from J, the junction kept 8 bases outside the gene matches. CDR3 protein: CASSLRGQGRSPLHF. The CDR3 coding sequence is TGTGCCAGCAGCTTGCGAGGACAGGGTCGCTCACCCCTCCACTTT.

The rearrangement joins TRBV29-1 to TRBJ2-1; no clear D. V dropped 5 bases and J dropped 0 bases, with 5 bases sitting between them. Germline V gene sequence: CDR1 SQVTM, CDR2 ANQGSEA. The CDR3 covers 12 residues. CDR3 region: CSVKSSYNEQFF. The CDR3 coding sequence is TGCAGCGTTAAGAGCTCCTACAATGAGCAGTTCTTC.

This sequence joins TRBV18 and TRBJ1-4; TRBD1 might be the D (5 bases). CDR1 and CDR2 from the germline V gene are KGHSH and LQKENI. Trimming left V 6 bases short and J 7 bases short, with 18 bases between. The CDR3 is 15 residues long. The DNA of the CDR3 is TGTGCCAGCTCGCCCAGCAGGGCCCATTTTGAAAAACTGTTTTTT. Amino acid sequence: CASSPSRAHFEKLFF.

V gene TRBV7-1 combines with J gene TRBJ1-1; a possible D gene is TRBD1 (5 bases). TRBV7-1 is filed as an ORF, its function uncertain. This CDR3 spans 13 amino acids. Deletions cut 5 bases from V and 7 bases from J, with 14 bases between. The CDR3 spells CASSPQGKDEAFF. The CDR3 nucleotides read TGTGCCAGCAGCCCGCAGGGTAAGGATGAAGCTTTCTTT.

The chain employs TRBV5-1 and TRBJ2-6; 11 nucleotides agree with TRBD2. This CDR3 has 18 amino acids. V trimming: 4 bases; J trimming: 0 bases; junction bases outside the gene matches: 6. CDR1 is SGHRS and CDR2 is YFSETQ in the germline V gene. The CDR3 loop reads CASSPLLAGVSGANVLTF. CDR3 nucleotide sequence: TGCGCCAGCAGCCCATTACTAGCGGGGGTCTCTGGGGCCAACGTCCTGACTTTC.

The rearrangement links TRBV6-7 to TRBJ2-7; 8 nucleotides agree with TRBD1. TRBV6-7 is noted as an ORF with a role that remains uncertain. CDR3 length: 14 residues. V shed 7 bases and J 3 bases; nucleotides not matched to a gene: 8. CDR3 amino acids: CASTAGGSYYEQYF. The CDR3, as DNA: TGTGCCAGCACCGCAGGGGGCTCCTACTACGAGCAGTACTTC.

The chain is built from TRBV6-8 and TRBJ1-5; no reliable D call. Germline CDR1 MNHGY, CDR2 SAAAGT. Trimming took off 7 bases at V and 0 bases at J, with 16 bases between the two ends. CDR3 length equals 16 residues. DNA of the CDR3: TGTGCCAGCACTTCGCCTCTAGCAAATAGCAATCAGCCCCAGCATTTT. This sequence encodes CASTSPLANSNQPQHF.

This chain connects TRBV5-1 to TRBJ2-1, with 8 bases that match TRBD1. Germline V CDR1 and CDR2: SGHRS, YFSETQ. The CDR3 spans 15 residues. V was clipped by 0 bases and J by 9 bases; unmatched bases: 8. This chain's CDR3 is CASSLATAGGGEQFF. The DNA of the CDR3 is TGCGCCAGCAGCTTGGCCACGGCAGGGGGCGGTGAGCAGTTCTTC.

The V and J genes are TRBV10-3 and TRBJ1-1; D is unclear. The V end was cut by 1 base, the J end by 0 bases, with 12 bases between. The CDR3 has 16 amino acids. Germline assignment: CDR1 ENHRY and CDR2 SYGVKD. The CDR3 is CAISEFQVGMNTEAFF. CDR3 DNA: TGTGCCATCAGTGAGTTCCAGGTCGGCATGAACACTGAAGCTTTCTTT.

This chain links TRBV11-3 with TRBJ1-1, with D perhaps TRBD1 (6 bases). Trimming shortened V by 3 bases and J by 1 base, and 12 bases separated the two germline ends. The CDR3 sequence is 15 residues long. Germline V lookup: CDR1 SGHNT, CDR2 YENEEA. DNA of the CDR3: TGTGCCAGCAGCTTGGAACGGACAGCGAACACTGAAGCTTTCTTT. Translation gives CASSLERTANTEAFF.

This CDR3 reads CAWGTGVSPLHF. The DNA for the CDR3 is TGTGCCTGGGGGACAGGGGTTTCACCCCTCCACTTT. This rearrangement joins TRBV30 to TRBJ1-6; 10 nucleotides line up with TRBD1. The ends lost 5 bases at V and 9 bases at J; junction bases unmatched: 1. The CDR3 consists of 12 residues. Germline CDR1 is GTSNPN and CDR2 is SVGIG (reference sequence).

The rearrangement joins TRBV12-5 to TRBJ2-3; TRBD2 matches 13 bases. Looked up from germline, CDR1 is LGHNT and CDR2 is FRNRAP. This CDR3 spans 18 amino acids. The CDR3 nucleotides read TGTGCCGGAAAGAAACCGATTGGACTAGCGGGAGTCACAGATACGCAGTATTTT. This sequence encodes CAGKKPIGLAGVTDTQYF.

V and J are TRBV5-1 and TRBJ2-5; TRBD2 is a possible D gene (5 bases). The CDR3 runs to 14 residues. V was pared by 0 bases and J by 1 base, with 7 bases between. Germline values: CDR1 SGHRS, CDR2 YFSETQ. CDR3 protein: CASSLARGQETQYF. The CDR3 DNA sequence: TGCGCCAGCAGCTTGGCCCGGGGCCAAGAGACCCAGTACTTC.

The V gene is TRBV6-8, the J gene TRBJ1-5; D perhaps matches TRBD1 (5 bases). Deletions cut 8 bases from V and 1 base from J, with 15 bases between. Germline CDR1 MNHGY, CDR2 SAAAGT. There are 15 residues in the CDR3. As DNA, the CDR3 is TGTGCCAGCGTAACCCAGGGACTGAGCAATCAGCCCCAGCATTTT. This codes for CASVTQGLSNQPQHF.

The gene calls are TRBV5-1 and TRBJ1-5; D is unresolved. Germline V gene sequence: CDR1 SGHRS, CDR2 YFSETQ. Trimming left V 2 bases short and J 2 bases short, with 11 bases between. This CDR3 is built from 15 residues. The CDR3 is CASSFQYQGNQPQHF. In DNA form, the CDR3 reads TGCGCCAGCAGCTTCCAGTATCAGGGCAATCAGCCCCAGCATTTT.

The chain joins TRBV28 to TRBJ1-5, with D unclear. The CDR3 has 15 amino acids. Trimming stripped 3 bases from V and 7 bases from J, with 16 bases between. Germline V gene lookup returns CDR1 MDHEN and CDR2 SYDVKM. The CDR3 protein is CASSFPVAGSQPQHF. CDR3 in DNA: TGTGCCAGCAGTTTCCCGGTGGCAGGATCACAGCCCCAGCATTTT.

V usage is TRBV6-8 and J usage is TRBJ1-2, with D uncertain. There are 13 residues in the CDR3. Germline V gives CDR1 MNHGY, CDR2 SAAAGT. V was shortened by 7 bases and J by 3 bases, with 12 bases between the two germline ends. In nucleotides, the CDR3 is TGTGCCAGCACCTTGGACGGGGACTATGGCTACACCTTC. Its protein is CASTLDGDYGYTF.

The V and J genes are TRBV19 and TRBJ2-7; D unresolved. The V end lost 9 bases, the J end lost 6 bases, and 21 bases lay between the germline ends. The CDR3 loop spans 14 amino acids. CDR1 LNHDA and CDR2 SQIVND come from the germline V gene (reference sequence). The chain's CDR3 is CASSPDPGTLEQYF. DNA for the CDR3: TGTGCCAGCAGCCCCGACCCCGGAACCCTCGAGCAGTACTTC.

The chain links TRBV18 to TRBJ1-1; D not certain. CDR1 KGHSH and CDR2 LQKENI come from the germline V gene. This CDR3 comprises 13 residues. The V end was cut by 3 bases, the J end by 1 base, with 6 bases between. The CDR3 sequence: CASSPSPNTEAFF. CDR3 DNA: TGTGCCAGCTCACCGTCCCCGAACACTGAAGCTTTCTTT.

This chain connects TRBV19 to TRBJ1-3; TRBD1 is a possible D gene (6 bases). V lost 6 bases to trimming and J lost 0 bases, with 12 bases between them. The CDR3 covers 15 residues. Germline loops: CDR1 LNHDA, CDR2 SQIVND (reference sequence). The CDR3 protein is CASSRTGNSGNTIYF. DNA of the CDR3: TGTGCCAGTAGCCGAACAGGGAACTCTGGAAACACCATATATTTT.

The sample holds a few counts of this clone. This chain connects TRBV11-3 to TRBJ2-1; no clear D. The germline V gene has CDR1 SGHNT and CDR2 YENEEA. Between the trimmed V and J ends, which lost 3 bases and 8 bases, there was a span of 20 bases. This CDR3 has 16 amino acids. The CDR3 sequence: CASSLSPQAPGYEQFF. In nucleotides, the CDR3 is TGTGCCAGCAGCTTGAGTCCCCAAGCCCCTGGATATGAGCAGTTCTTC.

V and J are TRBV19 and TRBJ1-5; weak D call: TRBD1 (5 bases). CDR3 size: 14 residues. In germline, CDR1 is LNHDA, CDR2 SQIVND (reference sequence). Deletions cut 5 bases from V and 4 bases from J, with 12 bases between. This chain's CDR3 is CASSPGTGNQPQHF. The CDR3 DNA reads as TGTGCCAGTAGTCCAGGGACGGGAAATCAGCCCCAGCATTTT.